This entry lists 22 T cell receptor beta chains sequenced from one sample in a study of PD-L1 blockade in urothelial cancer. Time point given: pretreatment peripheral blood. The data were produced by immunoSEQ multiplex PCR, yet TCRdb's version contains in-frame clones alone and is incomplete. The sample shows about 43,000 clones, more than 70% of them seen only once. This specimen consisted of PBMCs, obtained around atezolizumab (anti-PD-L1) treatment. These receptors were obtained from a man between 60 and 75 years old with urothelial cancer.

Worth noting for this clone: At one end, the junction sequence differs from germline, possibly due to a read error. The chain links TRBV18 to TRBJ2-7; 8 bases are shared with TRBD1. The CDR3 is made up of 15 amino acids. Germline lookup yields CDR1 KGHSH and CDR2 LQKENI. The CDR3 coding sequence is TGTGCCAGCTCAACACAGGGGGTAAGGTCCTCCGAGCAGTACTTC. It specifies CASSTQGVRSSEQYF.

V is TRBV5-1 and J is TRBJ2-3; perhaps TRBD2 as D (6 bases). With 6 bases removed from V and 0 bases from J, the gap between germline ends came to 11 bases. The CDR3 has 14 amino acids. Germline CDR1 SGHRS, CDR2 YFSETQ. Here the CDR3 DNA reads TGCGCCAGCAACCTAGCGAGTAGCACAGATACGCAGTATTTT. As protein: CASNLASSTDTQYF.

The chain joins TRBV11-3 to TRBJ2-1, with D maybe TRBD1 (6 bases). This CDR3 contains 15 residues. Per germline, CDR1 SGHNT and CDR2 YENEEA. V gave up 5 bases and J gave up 4 bases, with 15 bases separating them. The CDR3 nucleotides read TGTGCCAGCAGCCGTAGGGACATTTTATACAATGAGCAGTTCTTC. Amino acid sequence: CASSRRDILYNEQFF.

The chain uses TRBV28 and TRBJ1-1; D gene unclear. The CDR3 contains 14 residues. The germline V and J ends were trimmed by 3 bases and 1 base, with 9 bases remaining between them. Germline V gene lookup returns CDR1 MDHEN and CDR2 SYDVKM. The CDR3 is CASSFGGGNTEAFF. The CDR3 nucleotides read TGTGCCAGCAGTTTCGGCGGAGGGAACACTGAAGCTTTCTTT.

This clone was seen a single time. The rearrangement links TRBV5-4 to TRBJ1-4, with 8 positions matching TRBD1. This CDR3 is built from 14 residues. Germline assignment: CDR1 SGHNT and CDR2 YYREEE (reference sequence). The J segment lost 7 bases and the V segment lost 3 bases, leaving 5 bases of the junction unmatched. CDR3 sequence: CASSWAGGSEKLFF. Here the CDR3 DNA reads TGTGCCAGCAGCTGGGCAGGGGGCAGTGAAAAACTGTTTTTT. Together with reference TRBV5-4 and TRBJ1-4, the CDR3 gives the full variable domain: ETGVTQSPTHLIKTRGQQVTLRCSSQSGHNTVSWYQQALGQGPQFIFQYYREEENGRGNFPPRFSGLQFPNYSSELNVNALELDDSALYLCASSWAGGSEKLFFGSGTQLSVL.

This chain links TRBV27 with TRBJ1-2; possibly TRBD1 for D (6 bases). Germline CDR1 MNHEY, CDR2 SMNVEV (reference sequence). CDR3 length equals 13 residues. Trimming left V 9 bases short and J 9 bases short, with 20 bases between. In DNA, the CDR3 is TGTGCCAGTGTAATCGACCTCGGGACACGCTACACCTTC. It translates to CASVIDLGTRYTF.

J is TRBJ2-1 and V is TRBV2; 9 bases are shared with TRBD1. V trimming: 4 bases; J trimming: 5 bases; junction bases outside the gene matches: 3. This CDR3 is built from 14 residues. Germline CDR1 SNHLY, CDR2 FYNNEI. The CDR3 is CASSAGTGNNEQFF. CDR3 nucleotides: TGTGCCAGCAGTGCTGGGACAGGGAACAATGAGCAGTTCTTC.

The chain links TRBV11-3 to TRBJ2-1, with 9 nucleotides matching TRBD2. Germline-derived CDR1 and CDR2 are SGHNT and YENEEA. The V gene end was trimmed by 9 bases and the J gene end by 1 base; junction bases not matched to a gene: 7. This CDR3 has 15 residues. CDR3 DNA sequence: TGTGCCAGTGCCGCGGGAGGGCCTTCCTACAATGAGCAGTTCTTC. It yields the protein CASAAGGPSYNEQFF.

This clone has a single count. V is TRBV6-6 and J is TRBJ1-5; 8 bases agree with TRBD1. Germline CDR1 and CDR2: MNHNY and SVGAGI (reference sequence). J was trimmed by 0 bases and V by 6 bases; bases with no gene match: 4. The CDR3 is 15 amino acids. CDR3 nucleotide sequence: TGTGCCAGCAGCCGGGACAGGAATAGCAATCAGCCCCAGCATTTT. This codes for CASSRDRNSNQPQHF.

A word on this clone: An end of the junction differs from the germline gene, which may be a read error. The J gene is TRBJ2-5, the V gene TRBV7-7, with TRBD2 identical over 14 bases. The CDR3 is 17 residues long. In germline, CDR1 is SSHAT, CDR2 FNYEAQ (reference sequence). CDR3 sequence reads: CASSLGTSGSPKETQYF. CDR3 DNA: TGTGCTAGCAGCTTAGGGACTAGCGGGAGCCCGAAAGAGACCCAGTACTTC.

This clone was detected a few times. This chain connects TRBV7-2 to TRBJ1-1; D is ambiguous. The CDR3 sequence is 17 residues long. Germline assignment: CDR1 SGHTA and CDR2 FQGNSA. Deletions cut 1 base from V and 3 bases from J, with 18 bases between. The DNA for the CDR3 is TGTGCCAGCAGCTTAGGGGAGTCCCCATTCGGGGACACTGAAGCTTTCTTT. Protein sequence: CASSLGESPFGDTEAFF.

This chain joins TRBV10-3 and TRBJ1-4, with D possibly TRBD1 on 6 matching bases. V was clipped by 6 bases and J by 12 bases, with 14 bases between them. The CDR3 sequence is 12 residues long. CDR1 is ENHRY, CDR2 SYGVKD, per germline. For the CDR3, the DNA is TGTGCCATCAGCCCAGGGGATGAGGAACTGTTTTTT. Its protein is CAISPGDEELFF.

This chain joins TRBV9 and TRBJ2-2; D perhaps matches TRBD2 (6 bases). Germline lookup yields CDR1 SGDLS and CDR2 YYNGEE. Trimming took off 4 bases at V and 7 bases at J, with 17 bases between the two ends. This CDR3 spans 15 amino acids. CDR3 sequence: CASSYGAGLSGELFF. CDR3 in DNA: TGTGCCAGCAGCTATGGGGCGGGATTGAGCGGGGAGCTGTTTTTT.

The chain combines TRBV6-5 with TRBJ1-5; TRBD1 matches at 8 bases. The ends lost 6 bases at V and 2 bases at J; junction bases unmatched: 6. This CDR3 contains 15 residues. Germline CDR1 MNHEY, CDR2 SVGAGI. The CDR3 loop reads CASRTTTGGNQPQHF. The CDR3 DNA follows: TGTGCCAGCAGAACAACGACAGGGGGCAATCAGCCCCAGCATTTT.

The J gene is TRBJ2-7, the V gene TRBV6-4, with 12 bases aligning to TRBD2. The CDR3 is 17 residues long. V was pared by 6 bases and J by 1 base, with 10 bases of the junction left unmatched. Germline CDR1 reads MRHNA; CDR2 reads SNTAGT. DNA of the CDR3: TGTGCCAGCAGCGCCGGACTAGCGGGGATGGGATCCTACGAGCAGTACTTC. It yields the protein CASSAGLAGMGSYEQYF.

The chain employs TRBV25-1 and TRBJ2-7; 8 bases are a match to TRBD1. The germline CDR1 and CDR2 sequences are MGHDK and SYGVNS. The trim removed 6 bases at V and 0 bases at J, leaving 7 bases unmatched. The CDR3 length is 15 residues. CDR3 residues: CASRDDRGSSYEQYF. DNA for the CDR3: TGTGCCAGCAGGGACGACAGGGGAAGCTCCTACGAGCAGTACTTC.

This sequence joins TRBV19 and TRBJ2-2, with D possibly matching TRBD1 (6 bases). The germline CDR1 and CDR2 sequences are LNHDA and SQIVND (reference sequence). The CDR3 has 15 amino acids. Trimming removed 9 bases at V and 0 bases at J, with 14 bases between. This chain's CDR3 is CASLTGTPNTGELFF. The CDR3 DNA sequence: TGTGCCAGCTTAACGGGGACACCGAACACCGGGGAGCTGTTTTTT.

This rearrangement joins TRBV5-1 to TRBJ1-6; D is unclear. Germline V lookup: CDR1 SGHRS, CDR2 YFSETQ. Trimming removed 0 bases at V and 7 bases at J, with 8 bases between. The CDR3 spans 14 residues. The CDR3 loop is CASSLDGPNSPLHF. CDR3 in DNA: TGCGCCAGCAGCTTGGATGGCCCGAATTCACCCCTCCACTTT.

This chain links TRBV10-3 with TRBJ2-1, with D possibly matching TRBD1 (6 bases). Germline V gene sequence: CDR1 ENHRY, CDR2 SYGVKD. V lost 7 bases, J lost 5 bases, and 21 bases lay in between. The CDR3 totals 16 residues. CDR3 region: CAINSPLDRLHNEQFF. CDR3 nucleotides: TGTGCCATCAACTCACCCCTCGACAGGTTACACAATGAGCAGTTCTTC.

V usage is TRBV5-1 and J usage is TRBJ2-1; TRBD2 is a possible D gene (5 bases). CDR1 and CDR2 (germline): SGHRS, YFSETQ. V lost 4 bases and J 5 bases, leaving 16 bases between the germline ends. The CDR3 extends over 15 amino acids. Written as DNA, the CDR3 is TGCGCCAGCAGCATCACGGGCGGGCCCAACAATGAGCAGTTCTTC. This translates into CASSITGGPNNEQFF.

This clone has only a few counts. The chain combines TRBV18 with TRBJ2-5; TRBD2 agrees at 7 bases. Germline V gene sequence: CDR1 KGHSH, CDR2 LQKENI. The ends lost 3 bases at V and 5 bases at J; junction bases unmatched: 3. This CDR3 region has 13 residues. The CDR3 is CASSPGGLETQYF. The CDR3 DNA follows: TGTGCCAGCTCACCGGGAGGGTTGGAGACCCAGTACTTC.

The chain recombines TRBV6-6 with TRBJ2-7, with TRBD2 matching 8 bases. Trimming took 4 bases from V and 0 from J; bases not matched to a gene: 5. Germline CDR1 reads MNHNY; CDR2 reads SVGAGI (reference sequence). The CDR3 consists of 15 residues. CDR3 nucleotide sequence: TGTGCCAGCAGTTCCCCGGGGGGGATCTCCTACGAGCAGTACTTC. It translates to CASSSPGGISYEQYF.